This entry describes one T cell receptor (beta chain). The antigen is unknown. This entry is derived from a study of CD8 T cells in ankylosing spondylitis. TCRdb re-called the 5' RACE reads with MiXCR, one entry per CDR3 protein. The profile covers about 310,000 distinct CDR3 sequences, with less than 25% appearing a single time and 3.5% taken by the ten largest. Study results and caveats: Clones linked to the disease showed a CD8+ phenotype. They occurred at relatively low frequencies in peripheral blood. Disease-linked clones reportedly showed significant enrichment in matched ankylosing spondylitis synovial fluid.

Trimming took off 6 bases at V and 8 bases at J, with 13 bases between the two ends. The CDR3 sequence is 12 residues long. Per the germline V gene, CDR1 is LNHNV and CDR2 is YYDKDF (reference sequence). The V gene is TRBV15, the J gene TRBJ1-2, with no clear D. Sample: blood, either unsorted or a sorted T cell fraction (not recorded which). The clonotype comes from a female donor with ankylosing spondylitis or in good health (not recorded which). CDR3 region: CATRGQDWGYTF. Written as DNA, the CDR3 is TGTGCCACCAGAGGTCAGGATTGGGGCTACACCTTC.